This is a list of T cell receptor beta chains from one sample in a study of T cell responses to AZD1222 COVID-19 vaccine. Sequenced by immunoSEQ multiplex PCR; TCRdb stores in-frame clones only, minus some. This table has 90,000 to 150,000 clones, around 90% appearing once. Sequencing used peripheral blood, obtained 28 days after the second AZD1222 dose. These receptors all come from an adult who received the AZD1222 COVID-19 vaccine. CDR3s include the opening cysteine and the closing phenylalanine or tryptophan. D genes are given only for firm matches. Not every row has a clone size; where given, it reads once, few, many or a size class.

clone_size | j_call | v_call | d_call | cdr3_aa | cdr3_nt
. | TRBJ1-1 | TRBV15 | TRBD1 | CATSRGTGGNTEAFF | TGTGCCACCAGCAGAGGTACAGGGGGCAACACTGAAGCTTTCTTT
. | TRBJ1-2 | TRBV19 | TRBD1 | CASQGTGRVYGYTF | TGTGCCAGCCAGGGGACAGGGAGGGTCTATGGCTACACCTTC
once | TRBJ2-7 | TRBV30 | . | CAWSVSSPYEQYF | TGTGCCTGGAGTGTTTCCTCCCCCTACGAGCAGTACTTC
. | TRBJ2-3 | TRBV9 | . | CASTRGVADTQYF | TGTGCCAGCACAAGGGGGGTGGCAGATACGCAGTATTTT
. | TRBJ1-2 | TRBV29-1 | TRBD1 | CSVGRDRDIYGYTF | TGCAGCGTTGGGCGGGACAGGGATATTTATGGCTACACCTTC
. | TRBJ1-5 | TRBV30 | . | CAWSVEGHQPQHF | TGTGCCTGGAGTGTAGAGGGTCATCAGCCCCAGCATTTT
. | TRBJ2-5 | TRBV11-2 | TRBD2 | CASSFQTSGGAGKETQYF | TGTGCCAGCAGCTTTCAGACTAGCGGGGGGGCCGGGAAGGAGACCCAGTACTTC
. | TRBJ2-2 | TRBV9 | . | CTSSVGGLTNTGELFF | TGTACCAGCAGCGTAGGAGGCCTTACGAACACCGGGGAGCTGTTTTTT
. | TRBJ2-7 | TRBV18 | TRBD1 | CASSLRGGTGYEQYF | TGTGCCAGCTCACTAAGAGGGGGGACAGGATACGAGCAGTACTTC
. | TRBJ2-5 | TRBV25-1 | TRBD2 | CASASGGSLSVIQTQYF | TGTGCCAGCGCTAGCGGGGGGTCACTGAGCGTGATCCAGACCCAGTACTTC
. | TRBJ2-3 | TRBV7-2 | TRBD2 | CASSLVAGGTDTQYF | TGTGCCAGCAGCTTAGTGGCGGGGGGCACAGATACGCAGTATTTT
. | TRBJ1-4 | TRBV5-1 | . | CASSLAQLNEKLFF | TGCGCCAGCAGCTTGGCTCAGCTTAATGAAAAACTGTTTTTT
. | TRBJ1-2 | TRBV19 | TRBD1 | CASSTQGEGYGYTF | TGTGCCAGTAGTACACAGGGGGAAGGCTATGGCTACACCTTC
. | TRBJ2-5 | TRBV18 | . | CASSLDQETQYF | TGTGCCAGCTCACTGGACCAAGAGACCCAGTACTTC
. | TRBJ1-2 | TRBV28 | . | CASSSHRPAYGYTF | TGTGCCAGCAGTTCCCATCGGCCCGCCTATGGCTACACCTTC
. | TRBJ1-6 | TRBV20-1 | . | CSASLPRGDSPLHF | TGCAGTGCTAGTTTGCCGCGCGGGGATTCACCCCTCCACTTT
. | TRBJ2-1 | TRBV7-2 | TRBD1 | CASSPPDRGAGNEQFF | TGTGCCAGCAGCCCCCCCGACAGGGGCGCAGGGAATGAGCAGTTCTTC
. | TRBJ1-1 | TRBV5-1 | TRBD1 | CASSLQGAVNTEAFF | TGCGCCAGCAGCTTACAGGGGGCGGTGAACACTGAAGCTTTCTTT
. | TRBJ1-4 | TRBV25-1 | . | CASSEGAPEKLFF | TGTGCCAGCAGTGAAGGGGCACCCGAAAAACTGTTTTTT
. | TRBJ2-1 | TRBV10-3 | TRBD2 | CAISELRGLGSSYNEQFF | TGTGCCATCAGTGAGTTAAGGGGACTAGGGAGCTCCTACAATGAGCAGTTCTTC
. | TRBJ2-5 | TRBV4-1 | . | CASSQEVGLTQETQYF | TGCGCCAGCAGCCAAGAGGTCGGACTCACCCAAGAGACCCAGTACTTC
. | TRBJ1-5 | TRBV6-5 | TRBD1 | CASSRDRGGNQPQHF | TGTGCCAGCAGCCGCGACAGGGGCGGCAATCAGCCCCAGCATTTT
. | TRBJ1-5 | TRBV6-5 | . | CASSRTFSDNQPQHF | TGTGCCAGCAGTCGAACATTTTCCGACAATCAGCCCCAGCATTTT
. | TRBJ2-3 | TRBV4-2 | . | CASSPRIESDTQYF | TGTGCCAGCAGCCCGCGCATTGAGTCAGATACGCAGTATTTT
. | TRBJ1-5 | TRBV24-1 | . | CATSGSNQPQHF | TGTGCCACCAGTGGTAGCAATCAGCCCCAGCATTTT
. | TRBJ2-3 | TRBV5-1 | . | CASRAEGTDTQYF | TGCGCCAGCAGGGCAGAAGGGACAGATACGCAGTATTTT
. | TRBJ1-2 | TRBV7-2 | . | CASSLVVRYRDYGYTF | TGTGCCAGCAGCTTAGTGGTCAGGTATCGTGACTATGGCTACACCTTC
. | TRBJ2-2 | TRBV24-1 | . | CATSEGRTGELFF | TGTGCCACCAGTGAGGGCCGCACCGGGGAGCTGTTTTTT
. | TRBJ2-2 | TRBV11-2 | . | CASSLDGGNTGELFF | TGTGCCAGCAGCTTAGACGGGGGGAACACCGGGGAGCTGTTTTTT
. | TRBJ1-5 | TRBV28 | . | CASSSNRITNQPQHF | TGTGCCAGCAGTTCCAACAGGATAACCAATCAGCCCCAGCATTTT
. | TRBJ2-7 | TRBV29-1 | TRBD1 | CSVEGTGTYEQYF | TGCAGCGTTGAAGGGACAGGGACCTACGAGCAGTACTTC
. | TRBJ1-5 | TRBV6-6 | . | CASSYRAGFQPQHF | TGTGCCAGCAGTTACAGGGCAGGGTTTCAGCCCCAGCATTTT
once | TRBJ1-1 | TRBV21-1 | . | CASSKVAGKNTEAFF | TGTGCCAGCAGCAAAGTAGCAGGGAAGAACACTGAAGCTTTCTTT
. | TRBJ1-1 | TRBV4-3 | . | CASSLAHRANTEAFF | TGCGCCAGCAGCCTCGCACACAGGGCGAACACTGAAGCTTTCTTT
. | TRBJ2-5 | TRBV5-1 | . | CASSLEGRETQYF | TGCGCCAGCAGCTTGGAGGGAAGAGAGACCCAGTACTTC
once | TRBJ2-3 | TRBV19 | . | CASSLEGTDTQYF | TGTGCCAGTAGTTTGGAGGGCACAGATACGCAGTATTTT
. | TRBJ1-1 | TRBV19 | . | CASSPMGVNTEAFF | TGTGCCAGTAGTCCCATGGGGGTGAACACTGAAGCTTTCTTT
. | TRBJ1-4 | TRBV15 | . | CATSRDGGGSEKLFF | TGTGCCACCAGCAGAGATGGGGGGGGCAGTGAAAAACTGTTTTTT
. | TRBJ2-3 | TRBV29-1 | TRBD2 | CSVQSGTSGFITDTQYF | TGCAGCGTTCAATCCGGGACTAGCGGGTTTATCACAGATACGCAGTATTTT
. | TRBJ1-5 | TRBV24-1 | . | CATSDFQFGHQPQHF | TGTGCCACCAGTGATTTCCAATTCGGGCATCAGCCCCAGCATTTT
. | TRBJ1-5 | TRBV6-5 | TRBD1 | CASKEDRGNQPQHF | TGTGCCAGCAAAGAGGACAGGGGCAATCAGCCCCAGCATTTT
. | TRBJ1-2 | TRBV6-5 | . | CASSPSVNYGYTF | TGTGCCAGCAGCCCATCGGTTAACTATGGCTACACCTTC
. | TRBJ1-2 | TRBV7-8 | . | CASSLDREDGYTF | TGTGCCAGCAGCTTAGACAGGGAGGATGGCTACACCTTC